The rows below give T cell receptor beta chains drawn from one sample of a study of neurological immune-mediated disorders. TCRdb re-called the 5' RACE reads through MiXCR, storing one row per CDR3 protein. The sample has approximately 23,000 distinct CDR3 sequences; about 13% are singletons. The sample consisted of CD4+ T cells from blood. Every receptor here comes from a female donor with HTLV-1-associated myelopathy (HAM/TSP). Each CDR3 is given with its conserved first and last residue.

V	J	CDR3
TRBV20-1	TRBJ1-3	CSAKGSGNTIYF
TRBV20-1	TRBJ1-5	CSAKDGNQPQHF
TRBV20-1	TRBJ2-5	CSARGPTGETQYF
TRBV7-2	TRBJ1-4	CASSLGQVGYEKLFF
TRBV5-5	TRBJ2-1	CASSWGLAKPNEQFF
TRBV6-5	TRBJ2-1	CASSFPGTGGGEQFF
TRBV24-1	TRBJ2-5	CATSEASGRVETQYF
TRBV2	TRBJ2-5	CASSEGTSPETQYF
TRBV27	TRBJ2-3	CASSARQGMDTQYF
TRBV3-1	TRBJ2-1	CASSRWTVEVNEQFF
TRBV7-8	TRBJ2-5	CASSLTGVRQETQYF
TRBV20-1	TRBJ2-1	CSANSIERIDNNEQFF
TRBV20-1	TRBJ1-6	CSARGHLGSYNSPLHF
TRBV20-1	TRBJ2-7	CSAVDTYSYEQYF
TRBV7-2	TRBJ2-3	CASSQKPRLAGGVADTQYF
TRBV20-1	TRBJ2-7	CSARGEGQGLSYEQYF
TRBV7-7	TRBJ2-1	CASRLDRGEGEQFF
TRBV20-1	TRBJ2-7	CSARGRQGSYEQYF
TRBV5-1	TRBJ2-3	CASSLASTGRTPNTQYF
TRBV9	TRBJ2-3	CASDAGGTDTQYF
TRBV7-9	TRBJ2-3	CASSLGRTGTSKDTQYF
TRBV7-2	TRBJ2-3	CASSFGWGVDTQYF
TRBV5-1	TRBJ2-3	CASCRGAGGSGDTQYF
TRBV27	TRBJ2-2	CASSLYPGRTGELFF
TRBV20-1	TRBJ2-5	CSAPDGGKTQYF
TRBV20-1	TRBJ2-3	CSARGQTSGATTTDTQYF
TRBV20-1	TRBJ2-1	CSTEERATSNGNEQFF
TRBV20-1	TRBJ2-5	CSAGDRDETQYF
TRBV2	TRBJ2-3	CASSEDAGGPGDTQYF
TRBV7-3	TRBJ2-3	CASSLANTDTQYF
TRBV18	TRBJ2-5	CASSPTRAMRETQYF
TRBV3-1	TRBJ2-3	CASSQVLAGVLDTQYF
TRBV7-8	TRBJ1-6	CASSLHRDAPLHF
TRBV7-9	TRBJ1-2	CASSLTGIYGYTF
TRBV7-2	TRBJ2-3	CASSLPWADTQYF
TRBV11-2	TRBJ1-1	CASSYRANTEAFF
TRBV7-2	TRBJ2-7	CASSLVVRGRDEQYF
TRBV24-1	TRBJ2-5	CATSDRTGQETQYF
TRBV12-3/TRBV12-4	TRBJ2-1	CASRLGTATFNEQFF
TRBV3-1	TRBJ1-4	CASSQDTPRINEKLFF
TRBV20-1	TRBJ2-2	CNVGGGNTVELFF
TRBV20-1	TRBJ2-7	CSASDVRGRYEQYF
TRBV29-1	TRBJ2-5	CSVESGRAGETQYF
TRBV7-2	TRBJ2-3	CASSPGTGKFHTQYF
TRBV7-8	TRBJ2-2	CASSLALHPGELFF
TRBV7-9	TRBJ1-5	CASSFTAGGPQSNQPQHF
TRBV12-3/TRBV12-4	TRBJ1-1	CASSLFDRASEAFF
TRBV5-1	TRBJ2-7	CASSLDRDSYEQYF
TRBV29-1	TRBJ1-2	CSVVGGGNYGYTF
TRBV6-5	TRBJ1-1	CASSTRGGRTEAFF
TRBV5-1	TRBJ1-1	CASSSQGGDTEAFF
TRBV6-2/TRBV6-3	TRBJ2-3	CASNLLAGRDTQYF
TRBV20-1	TRBJ2-5	CSARDTKGQGRETQYF
TRBV29-1	TRBJ2-7	CSAILFTGTGRHEQYF
TRBV2	TRBJ1-6	CASSVTGYSPLHF